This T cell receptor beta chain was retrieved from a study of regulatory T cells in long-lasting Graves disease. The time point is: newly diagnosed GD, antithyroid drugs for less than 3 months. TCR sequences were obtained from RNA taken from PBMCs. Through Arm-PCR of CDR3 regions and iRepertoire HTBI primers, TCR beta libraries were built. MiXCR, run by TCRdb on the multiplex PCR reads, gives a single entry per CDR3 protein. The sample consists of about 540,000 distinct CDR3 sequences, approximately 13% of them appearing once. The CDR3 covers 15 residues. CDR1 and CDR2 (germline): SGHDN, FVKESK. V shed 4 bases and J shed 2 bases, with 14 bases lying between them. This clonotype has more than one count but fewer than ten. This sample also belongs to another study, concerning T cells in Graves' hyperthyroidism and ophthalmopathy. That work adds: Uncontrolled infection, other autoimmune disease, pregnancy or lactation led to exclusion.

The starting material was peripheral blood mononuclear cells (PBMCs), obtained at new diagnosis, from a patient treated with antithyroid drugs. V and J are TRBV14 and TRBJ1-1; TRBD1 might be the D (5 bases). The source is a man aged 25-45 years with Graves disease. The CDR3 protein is CASSPPSGINTEAFF. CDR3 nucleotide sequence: TGTGCCAGCAGCCCCCCTTCAGGGATTAACACTGAAGCTTTCTTT. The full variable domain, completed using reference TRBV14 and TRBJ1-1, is EAGVTQFPSHSVIEKGQTVTLRCDPISGHDNLYWYRRVMGKEIKFLLHFVKESKQDESGMPNNRFLAERTGGTYSTLKVQPAELEDSGVYFCASSPPSGINTEAFFGQGTRLTVV.